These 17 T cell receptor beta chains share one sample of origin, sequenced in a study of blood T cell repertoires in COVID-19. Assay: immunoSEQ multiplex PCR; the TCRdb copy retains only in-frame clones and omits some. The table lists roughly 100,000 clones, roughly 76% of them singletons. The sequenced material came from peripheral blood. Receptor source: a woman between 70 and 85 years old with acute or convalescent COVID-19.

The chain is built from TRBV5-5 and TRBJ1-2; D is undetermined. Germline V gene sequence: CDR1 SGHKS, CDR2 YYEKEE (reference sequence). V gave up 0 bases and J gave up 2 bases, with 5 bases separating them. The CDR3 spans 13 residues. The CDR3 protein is CASSLGENYGYTF. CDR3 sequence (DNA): TGTGCCAGCAGCTTGGGAGAGAACTATGGCTACACCTTC. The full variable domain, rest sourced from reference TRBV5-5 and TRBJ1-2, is DAGVTQSPTHLIKTRGQQVTLRCSPISGHKSVSWYQQVLGQGPQFIFQYYEKEERGRGNFPDRFSARQFPNYSSELNVNALLLGDSALYLCASSLGENYGYTFGSGTRLTVV.

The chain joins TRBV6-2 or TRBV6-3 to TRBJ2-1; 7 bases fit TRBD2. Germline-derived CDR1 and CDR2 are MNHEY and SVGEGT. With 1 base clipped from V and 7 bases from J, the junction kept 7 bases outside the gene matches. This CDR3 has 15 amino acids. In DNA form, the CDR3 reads TGTGCCAGCAGTTACTTTGCGGGAGTCGGGAATGAGCAGTTCTTC. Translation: CASSYFAGVGNEQFF.

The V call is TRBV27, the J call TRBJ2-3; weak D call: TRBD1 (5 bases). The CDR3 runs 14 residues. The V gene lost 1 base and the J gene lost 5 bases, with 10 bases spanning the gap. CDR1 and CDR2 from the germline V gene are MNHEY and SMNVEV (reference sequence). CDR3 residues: CASSLLQGIDTQYF. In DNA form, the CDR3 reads TGTGCCAGCAGTTTATTGCAGGGAATAGATACGCAGTATTTT.

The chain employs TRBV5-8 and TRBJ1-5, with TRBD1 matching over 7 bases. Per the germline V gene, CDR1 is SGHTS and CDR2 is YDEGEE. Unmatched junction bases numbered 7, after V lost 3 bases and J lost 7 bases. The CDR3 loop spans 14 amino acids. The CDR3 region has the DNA TGTGCCAGCAGCTATACAGGGGCTCGGCAGCCCCAGCATTTT. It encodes CASSYTGARQPQHF. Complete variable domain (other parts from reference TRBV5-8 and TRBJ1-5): EAGVTQSPTHLIKTRGQQATLRCSPISGHTSVYWYQQALGLGLQFLLWYDEGEERNRGNFPPRFSGRQFPNYSSELNVNALELEDSALYLCASSYTGARQPQHFGDGTRLSIL.

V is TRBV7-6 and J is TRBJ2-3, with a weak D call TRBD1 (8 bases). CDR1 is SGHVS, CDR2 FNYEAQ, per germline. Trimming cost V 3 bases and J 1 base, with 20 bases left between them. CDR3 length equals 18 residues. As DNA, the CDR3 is TGTGCCAGCAGCTTTGCCCAGGACAGGGCGGGGGGCACAGATACGCAGTATTTT. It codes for CASSFAQDRAGGTDTQYF.

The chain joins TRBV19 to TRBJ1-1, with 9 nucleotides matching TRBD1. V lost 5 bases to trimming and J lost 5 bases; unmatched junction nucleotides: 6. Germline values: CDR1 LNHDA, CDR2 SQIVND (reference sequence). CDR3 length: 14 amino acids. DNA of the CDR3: TGTGCCAGTAGTCGACAGGGGGAATGGACTGAAGCTTTCTTT. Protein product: CASSRQGEWTEAFF.

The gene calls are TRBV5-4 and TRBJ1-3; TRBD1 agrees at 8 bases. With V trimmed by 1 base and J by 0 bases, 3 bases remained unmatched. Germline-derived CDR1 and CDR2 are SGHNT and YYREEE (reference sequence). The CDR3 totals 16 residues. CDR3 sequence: CASSLWTGYSGNTIYF. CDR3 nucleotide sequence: TGTGCCAGCAGCTTGTGGACAGGGTACTCTGGAAACACCATATATTTT.

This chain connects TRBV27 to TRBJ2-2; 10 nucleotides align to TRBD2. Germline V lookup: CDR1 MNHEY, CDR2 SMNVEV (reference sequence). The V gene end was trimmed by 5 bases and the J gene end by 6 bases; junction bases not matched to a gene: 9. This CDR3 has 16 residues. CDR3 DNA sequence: TGTGCCAGCAGTCGAGTGTCAGCGGGAGGGGCCGGGGAGCTGTTTTTT. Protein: CASSRVSAGGAGELFF.

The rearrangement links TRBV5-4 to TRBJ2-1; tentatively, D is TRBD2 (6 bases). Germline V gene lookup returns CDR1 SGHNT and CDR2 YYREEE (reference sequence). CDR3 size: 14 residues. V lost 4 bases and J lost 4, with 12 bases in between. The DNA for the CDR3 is TGTGCCAGCAGCCCCGGGACTTTATACAATGAGCAGTTCTTC. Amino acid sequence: CASSPGTLYNEQFF.

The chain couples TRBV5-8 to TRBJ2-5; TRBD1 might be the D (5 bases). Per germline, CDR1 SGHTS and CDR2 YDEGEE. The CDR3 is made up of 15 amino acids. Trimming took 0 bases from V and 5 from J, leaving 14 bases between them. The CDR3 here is CASSLVFGAGETQYF. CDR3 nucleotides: TGTGCCAGCAGCTTGGTTTTTGGGGCCGGGGAGACCCAGTACTTC.

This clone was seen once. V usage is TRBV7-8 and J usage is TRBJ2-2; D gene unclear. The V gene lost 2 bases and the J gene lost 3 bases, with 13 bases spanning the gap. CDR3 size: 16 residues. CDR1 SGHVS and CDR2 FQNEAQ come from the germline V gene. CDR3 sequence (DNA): TGTGCCAGCAGCTTATCTGGTAGCCCCTACACCGGGGAGCTGTTTTTT. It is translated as CASSLSGSPYTGELFF.

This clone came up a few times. The CDR3 loop reads CASSLGSTQETQYF. DNA for the CDR3: TGCGCCAGCAGCTTAGGGAGCACCCAAGAGACCCAGTACTTC. The rearrangement links TRBV5-1 to TRBJ2-5; tentatively, D is TRBD2 (5 bases). The V end was cut by 2 bases, the J end by 1 base, with 9 bases between. This CDR3 region has 14 residues. CDR1 is SGHRS and CDR2 is YFSETQ in the germline V gene.

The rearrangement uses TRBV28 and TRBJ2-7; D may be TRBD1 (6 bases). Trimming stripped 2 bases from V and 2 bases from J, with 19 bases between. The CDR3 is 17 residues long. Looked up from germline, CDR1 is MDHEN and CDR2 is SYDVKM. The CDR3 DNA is TGTGCCAGCAGTTTAGGACCGGGACATCGAACCCCCTACGAGCAGTACTTC. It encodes CASSLGPGHRTPYEQYF.

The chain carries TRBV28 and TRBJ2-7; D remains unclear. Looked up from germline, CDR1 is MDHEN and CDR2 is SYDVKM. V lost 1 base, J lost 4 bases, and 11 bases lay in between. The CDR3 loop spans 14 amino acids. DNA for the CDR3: TGTGCCAGCAGTTTATCCCCCGCACATTACGAGCAGTACTTC. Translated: CASSLSPAHYEQYF.

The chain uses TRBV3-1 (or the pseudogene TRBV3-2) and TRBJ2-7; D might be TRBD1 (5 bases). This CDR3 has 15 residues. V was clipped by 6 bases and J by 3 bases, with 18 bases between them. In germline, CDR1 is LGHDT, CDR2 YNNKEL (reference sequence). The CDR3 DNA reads TGTGCCAGCAGTTGGGAAGTTTCAGGGATCTACGAGCAGTACTTC. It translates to CASSWEVSGIYEQYF.

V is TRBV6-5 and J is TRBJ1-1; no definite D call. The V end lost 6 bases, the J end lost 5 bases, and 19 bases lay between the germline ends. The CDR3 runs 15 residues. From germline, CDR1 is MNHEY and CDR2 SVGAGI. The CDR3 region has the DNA TGTGCCAGCAGCTACACTCAAGGACGAGGGACTGAAGCTTTCTTT. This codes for CASSYTQGRGTEAFF.

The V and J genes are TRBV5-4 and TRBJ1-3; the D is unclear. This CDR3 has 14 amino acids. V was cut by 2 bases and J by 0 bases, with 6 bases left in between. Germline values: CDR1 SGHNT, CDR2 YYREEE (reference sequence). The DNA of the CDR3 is TGTGCCAGCAGCTTAAGCCTCTCTGGAAACACCATATATTTT. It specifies CASSLSLSGNTIYF.